Presented here are 32 T cell receptor beta chains from one specimen sequenced in a study of T cells in Graves' hyperthyroidism and ophthalmopathy (dated by TCRdb to the late 2010s). Library method: multiplex PCR. Sequenced using an Illumina HiSeq 2000. The TCR beta CDR3 regions were amplified from the RNA transcripts. A first-round RT-PCR of the TCR CDR3 used the HTBI primer set with the Qiagen OneStep RT-PCR kit. The public reads were run again by TCRdb, first through fastp at Q25 and then through MiXCR, and only productive beta chains were kept. Entries that share a CDR3 protein sequence are merged under the most common genes and DNA. The sample contains hundreds of thousands of distinct CDR3 sequences, roughly 50% of them found a single time. The top ten constitute 8.2% of the sample. Sequencing used peripheral blood or thyroid tissue (not recorded which). The receptors come from a woman in her late teens or twenties with Graves' hyperthyroidism. Donor details come from another sample of the same person, matched by shared clones.

This clonotype was observed a handful of times. No conserved phenylalanine or tryptophan ends this CDR3, so it is likely a read error. The rearrangement links TRBV7-8 to TRBJ2-5, with D unresolved. With 1 base removed from V and 4 bases from J, the gap between germline ends came to 7 bases. This CDR3 region has 13 residues. Germline V gene lookup returns CDR1 SGHVS and CDR2 FQNEAQ. CDR3 nucleotides: TGTGCCAGCAGCTTAGGAGGTGGAGAGACCCAGTACCTC. Its translation is CASSLGGGETQYL.

V and J are TRBV12-3 or TRBV12-4 and TRBJ2-5; no reliable D call. Trimming removed 5 bases from V and 9 bases from J, with 7 bases in between. The CDR3 contains 10 residues. CDR3 DNA: TGTGCCAGCAGTGAAGCGTCCCAGTACTTC. Translation: CASSEASQYF.

The chain employs TRBV19 and TRBJ2-7; 7 nucleotides match TRBD1. Germline CDR1 is LNHDA and CDR2 is SQIVND (reference sequence). The CDR3 runs 15 residues. The junction had 13 bases not matched to a gene; V was cut back by 8 bases and J by 3 bases. The CDR3 DNA reads as TGTGCCAGTGGTAGATGGACAGGCGAAAACTACGAGCAGTACTTC. The encoded protein is CASGRWTGENYEQYF.

The J gene is TRBJ2-7, the V gene TRBV7-2, with D hard to call. CDR1 and CDR2 from the germline V gene are SGHTA and FQGNSA. The CDR3 loop spans 13 amino acids. V lost 7 bases, J lost 7 bases, and 17 bases lay in between. The CDR3 DNA reads as TGTGCCAGCAACGGATTGGGCGCGAGGGAGCAGTACTTC. Amino acids: CASNGLGAREQYF.

This clonotype was picked up many times. The chain combines TRBV10-3 with TRBJ1-2, with D perhaps TRBD1 (6 bases). The CDR3 is 15 residues long. V was cut by 3 bases and J by 2 bases, with 13 bases left in between. Germline values: CDR1 ENHRY, CDR2 SYGVKD. The CDR3 reads CAISDLGGPNYGYTF. Written as DNA, the CDR3 is TGTGCCATCAGTGATCTTGGGGGGCCGAACTATGGCTACACCTTC.

The gene calls are TRBV10-2 and TRBJ1-1, with a possible D match to TRBD1 (6 bases). V lost 6 bases, J lost 3 bases, and 20 bases lay in between. The germline V gene encodes CDR1 WSHSY and CDR2 SAAADI. CDR3 length: 16 amino acids. CDR3 nucleotides: TGCGCCAGCAGCCACCCCCCCCTCGGGGGCCACACTGAAGCTTTCTTT. Translating gives CASSHPPLGGHTEAFF.

The J gene is TRBJ2-5, the V gene TRBV2; the match to TRBD2 covers 8 bases. The CDR3 consists of 14 residues. V shed 6 bases and J 2 bases; nucleotides not matched to a gene: 5. Germline assignment: CDR1 SNHLY and CDR2 FYNNEI. The CDR3, as DNA: TGTGCCAGCAGAAAGACTAGCGAGCAAGAGACCCAGTACTTC. Its translation: CASRKTSEQETQYF.

This clonotype was counted a few times. This chain links TRBV6-5 with TRBJ1-1; maybe TRBD1 (5 bases). The V gene lost 0 bases and the J gene lost 0 bases, with 8 bases spanning the gap. The CDR3 has 15 amino acids. Germline V CDR1 and CDR2: MNHEY, SVGAGI. The CDR3 sequence: CASSYSRQLNTEAFF. The CDR3 DNA reads TGTGCCAGCAGTTACTCTCGACAGCTGAACACTGAAGCTTTCTTT.

This clonotype was seen once. The rearrangement uses TRBV20-1 and TRBJ1-5; no clear D gene. V lost 5 bases and J lost 11, with 19 bases in between. Germline CDR1 and CDR2: DFQATT and SNEGSKA (reference sequence). The CDR3 has 13 amino acids. CDR3 sequence: CSAWMSDQETQHF. The CDR3 region has the DNA TGCAGTGCTTGGATGTCGGATCAAGAGACCCAGCATTTT.

On this clonotype: A read error is possible here, since a much larger clone lies one base away. This chain joins TRBV24-1 and TRBJ2-5; no clear D gene. V was trimmed by 5 bases and J by 6 bases, leaving 12 bases between them. Looked up from germline, CDR1 is KGHDR and CDR2 is SFDVKD. The CDR3 is 13 amino acids. In DNA, the CDR3 is TGTGCCACCAGTGGAGACTCCCCAAAGACCCAGTACTTC. Translating gives CATSGDSPKTQYF.

This clonotype was counted a few times. V is TRBV20-1 and J is TRBJ1-5; 7 bases map to TRBD1. The CDR3 loop spans 13 amino acids. Per germline, CDR1 DFQATT and CDR2 SNEGSKA (reference sequence). In nucleotides, the CDR3 is TGCAGCGGTCAGAAGGGGGCGAACCAGCCCCAGCATTTT. Translated, it gives CSGQKGANQPQHF.

The CDR3 DNA follows: TGTGCCAGCAGTCCCGCTAGCGGGATCTACGAGCAGTACTTC. It is translated as CASSPASGIYEQYF. V usage is TRBV6-4 and J usage is TRBJ2-7; TRBD2 matches at 9 bases. The CDR3 sequence is 14 residues long. Germline V gene data show CDR1 as MRHNA and CDR2 as SNTAGT. The trim removed 5 bases at V and 3 bases at J, leaving 5 bases unmatched.

The chain recombines TRBV6-5 with TRBJ1-5; a weak D match, TRBD1 (5 bases). With 2 bases removed from V and 3 bases from J, the gap between germline ends came to 8 bases. Germline values: CDR1 MNHEY, CDR2 SVGAGI. The CDR3 totals 14 residues. The chain's CDR3 is CASSYGGTNQPQHF. For the CDR3, the DNA is TGTGCCAGCAGTTACGGCGGGACCAATCAGCCCCAGCATTTT.

The gene calls are TRBV7-8 and TRBJ2-7, with D possibly being TRBD2 (5 bases). Germline V gives CDR1 SGHVS, CDR2 FQNEAQ. The V end was cut by 1 base, the J end by 2 bases, with 12 bases between. The CDR3 totals 15 residues. The DNA of the CDR3 is TGTGCCAGCAGCTTAGATCCTGGGAGCACCTACGAGCAGTACTTC. Translation gives CASSLDPGSTYEQYF. Combining the CDR3 with reference TRBV7-8 and TRBJ2-7 gives the whole variable domain GAGVSQSPRYKVAKRGQDVALRCDPISGHVSLFWYQQALGQGPEFLTYFQNEAQLDKSGLPSDRFFAERPEGSVSTLKIQRTQQEDSAVYLCASSLDPGSTYEQYFGPGTRLTVT.

This chain connects TRBV2 to TRBJ1-2; D is uncertain. Between the trimmed V and J ends, which lost 6 bases and 3 bases, there was a span of 11 bases. Germline CDR1 reads SNHLY; CDR2 reads FYNNEI. This CDR3 region has 13 residues. CDR3 in DNA: TGTGCCAGCAGGGGCCAGGAGGACTATGGCTACACCTTC. This gives the protein CASRGQEDYGYTF.

As regards this clonotype: A junction end diverges from the germline sequence, so it may reflect a read error. J is TRBJ1-4 and V is TRBV2; D unresolved. CDR1 is SNHLY, CDR2 FYNNEI, per germline. The CDR3 loop spans 14 amino acids. CDR3 in DNA: TGTGCCAGCAATGCGACCGTTTCCAATGAAGAACTGTTTTTT. Protein: CASNATVSNEELFF. Based on the CDR3 plus reference TRBV2 and TRBJ1-4, the full variable domain is EPEVTQTPSHQVTQMGQEVILRCVPISNHLYFYWYRQILGQKVEFLVSFYNNEISEKSEIFDDQFSVERPDGSNFTLKIRSTKLEDSAMYFCASNATVSNEELFFGSGTQLSVL.

The V gene is TRBV25-1, the J gene TRBJ1-2; D is ambiguous. Looked up from germline, CDR1 is MGHDK and CDR2 is SYGVNS. V was cut by 5 bases and J by 5 bases, with 12 bases left in between. The length of the CDR3 is 13 residues. The CDR3 DNA reads as TGTGCCAGCAGTCTGCTCAGCGGATATGGCTACACCTTC. Encoded protein: CASSLLSGYGYTF.

The V call is TRBV9, the J call TRBJ1-1, with D maybe TRBD1 (6 bases). V dropped 0 bases and J dropped 0 bases, with 15 bases sitting between them. The CDR3 extends over 17 amino acids. CDR1 SGDLS and CDR2 YYNGEE come from the germline V gene. As DNA, the CDR3 is TGTGCCAGCAGCGTAGAAAGGGACATATTCATGAACACTGAAGCTTTCTTT. This translates into CASSVERDIFMNTEAFF.

In this sample, this clonotype turned up a few times. This rearrangement joins TRBV29-1 to TRBJ2-5, with D perhaps TRBD2 (5 bases). The length of the CDR3 is 16 residues. V was cut by 0 bases and J by 2 bases, with 16 bases left in between. Germline V gives CDR1 SQVTM, CDR2 ANQGSEA. The CDR3 sequence: CSVEDRTEDWQETQYF. The CDR3 DNA reads TGCAGCGTTGAAGATCGAACTGAGGACTGGCAAGAGACCCAGTACTTC.

CDR3: CASSLVSIEGTQYF. The CDR3 DNA reads TGTGCCAGCAGCTTAGTTAGTATTGAAGGGACCCAGTACTTC. The chain carries TRBV7-9 and TRBJ2-5; D remains unclear. The CDR3 has 14 amino acids. Germline assignment: CDR1 SEHNR and CDR2 FQNEAQ (reference sequence). Trimming took 1 base from V and 7 from J, leaving 13 bases between them.

This clonotype was observed at least ten times. The chain carries TRBV14 and TRBJ1-2; D is unresolved. The CDR3 has 11 amino acids. The germline V gene encodes CDR1 SGHDN and CDR2 FVKESK. The V end was cut by 5 bases, the J end by 8 bases, with 9 bases between. CDR3 DNA sequence: TGTGCCAGCAGCTCCATATTCGGCTACACCTTC. Translating it yields CASSSIFGYTF.

This clonotype was counted a few times. This rearrangement joins TRBV7-9 to TRBJ2-7; TRBD2 matches 12 bases. CDR1 SEHNR and CDR2 FQNEAQ come from the germline V gene (reference sequence). This CDR3 has 15 residues. V was pared by 6 bases and J by 4 bases, with 7 bases of the junction left unmatched. The CDR3 DNA reads TGTGCCAGCAGGCGGACTAGCGGGAAAGAGTACGAGCAGTACTTC. It is translated as CASRRTSGKEYEQYF.

This clonotype appeared many times. The chain uses TRBV5-1 and TRBJ2-7; D remains ambiguous. The germline V gene encodes CDR1 SGHRS and CDR2 YFSETQ. The CDR3 totals 12 residues. Between the trimmed V and J ends, which lost 5 bases and 4 bases, there was a span of 10 bases. Here the CDR3 reads CASSGPLYEQYF. As DNA, the CDR3 is TGCGCCAGCAGTGGGCCGCTTTACGAGCAGTACTTC.

As concerns this clonotype: A much bigger clone sits one base away, suggesting this may be a read error. The chain carries TRBV24-1 and TRBJ2-5; 7 bases line up with TRBD1. The CDR3 has 14 residues. V trimming: 7 bases; J trimming: 1 base; junction bases outside the gene matches: 5. Looked up from germline, CDR1 is KGHDR and CDR2 is SFDVKD. The CDR3 sequence: CATSSRDSQETQYF. The CDR3 region has the DNA TGTGCCACCAGCTCCCGGGACAGCCAAGAGACCCAGTACTTC.

The chain links TRBV25-1 to TRBJ2-6, with D tentatively TRBD2 (6 bases). The germline V gene has CDR1 MGHDK and CDR2 SYGVNS. The CDR3 spans 16 residues. Between the trimmed V and J ends, which lost 8 bases and 0 bases, there was a span of 14 bases. CDR3 amino acids: CASLAGGISGANVLTF. The CDR3 DNA reads as TGTGCCAGCTTGGCTGGCGGGATCTCTGGGGCCAACGTCCTGACTTTC.

V and J are TRBV12-3 or TRBV12-4 and TRBJ1-1; maybe TRBD1 (6 bases). Trimming took 10 bases from V and 0 from J, leaving 12 bases between them. The CDR3 extends over 13 amino acids. CDR3 protein: CATQRTVNTEAFF. The CDR3 DNA follows: TGTGCCACCCAGAGGACAGTGAACACTGAAGCTTTCTTT.

Many counts were recorded for this clonotype. The rearrangement uses TRBV7-9 and TRBJ2-5; D is ambiguous. Germline lookup yields CDR1 SEHNR and CDR2 FQNEAQ (reference sequence). V was trimmed by 2 bases and J by 5 bases, leaving 6 bases between them. The CDR3 length is 12 residues. The CDR3 bases are TGTGCCAGCAGCTTAATCATGGAGACCCAGTACTTC. As protein: CASSLIMETQYF.

A remark on this clonotype: A read error may explain this, as a much larger clone is one base away. This chain connects TRBV10-3 to TRBJ2-7, with D maybe TRBD1 (6 bases). Per germline, CDR1 ENHRY and CDR2 SYGVKD. CDR3 length: 15 residues. The CDR3 reads CAIGETDRISYEQYF. The CDR3, as DNA: TGTGCCATCGGTGAGACAGACAGGATTTCGTACGAGCAGTACTTC.

This rearrangement joins TRBV9 to TRBJ1-1, with D hard to call. Germline V lookup: CDR1 SGDLS, CDR2 YYNGEE. The V end lost 5 bases, the J end lost 11 bases, and 19 bases lay between the germline ends. The CDR3 length is 13 residues. The CDR3 nucleotides are TGTGCCAGCAGATATAACTCCTTGGTCAAGGCTTTCTTT. Its protein product is CASRYNSLVKAFF.

This clonotype was recorded many times. The chain combines TRBV5-5 with TRBJ1-5, with no clear D. V shed 4 bases and J shed 1 base, with 6 bases lying between them. The V gene's germline CDR1 is SGHKS and CDR2 YYEKEE (reference sequence). The CDR3 length is 13 residues. CDR3 region: CASSGESNQPQHF. The CDR3 bases are TGTGCCAGCAGCGGGGAAAGCAATCAGCCCCAGCATTTT. Based on the CDR3 plus reference TRBV5-5 and TRBJ1-5, the full variable domain is DAGVTQSPTHLIKTRGQQVTLRCSPISGHKSVSWYQQVLGQGPQFIFQYYEKEERGRGNFPDRFSARQFPNYSSELNVNALLLGDSALYLCASSGESNQPQHFGDGTRLSIL.

This clonotype has at least ten counts. The genes are TRBV15 and TRBJ1-1; the match to TRBD1 covers 8 bases. Germline V CDR1 and CDR2: LNHNV, YYDKDF (reference sequence). This CDR3 is 12 amino acids long. J gave up 7 bases and V 5 bases, and 3 bases lay outside the gene matches. CDR3 nucleotide sequence: TGTGCCACCAGCCCGGACAGGGATGAAGCTTTCTTT. This gives the protein CATSPDRDEAFF.

This clonotype has more than one count but fewer than ten. The gene calls are TRBV2 and TRBJ1-1, with 9 nucleotides matching TRBD1. The V gene's germline CDR1 is SNHLY and CDR2 FYNNEI. Unmatched junction bases numbered 5, after V lost 7 bases and J lost 5 bases. This CDR3 comprises 13 residues. The CDR3 protein is CASKDRGGTEAFF. The CDR3 DNA reads TGTGCCAGCAAGGACAGGGGTGGGACTGAAGCTTTCTTT.